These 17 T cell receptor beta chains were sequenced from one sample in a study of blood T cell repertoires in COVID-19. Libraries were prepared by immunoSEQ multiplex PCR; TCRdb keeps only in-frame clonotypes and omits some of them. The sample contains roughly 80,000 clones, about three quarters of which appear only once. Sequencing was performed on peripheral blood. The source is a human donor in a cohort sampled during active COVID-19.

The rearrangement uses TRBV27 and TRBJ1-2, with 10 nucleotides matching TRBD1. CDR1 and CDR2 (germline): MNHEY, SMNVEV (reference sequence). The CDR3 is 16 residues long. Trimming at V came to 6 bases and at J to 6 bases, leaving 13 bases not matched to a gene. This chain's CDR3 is CASSIRSGTGANGYTF. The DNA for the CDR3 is TGTGCCAGCAGCATCAGGTCCGGGACAGGGGCTAATGGCTACACCTTC.

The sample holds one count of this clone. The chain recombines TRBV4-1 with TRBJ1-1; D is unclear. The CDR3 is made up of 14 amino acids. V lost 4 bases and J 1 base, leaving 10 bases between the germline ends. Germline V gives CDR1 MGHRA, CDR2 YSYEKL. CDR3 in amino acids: CASSPTRGNTEAFF. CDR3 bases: TGCGCCAGCAGCCCGACCCGGGGGAACACTGAAGCTTTCTTT.

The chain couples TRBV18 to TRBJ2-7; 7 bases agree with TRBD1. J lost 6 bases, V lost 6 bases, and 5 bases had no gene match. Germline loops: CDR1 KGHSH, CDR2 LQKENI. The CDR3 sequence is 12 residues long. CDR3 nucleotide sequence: TGTGCCAGCTCCGCCGACAGGGCCGAGCAGTACTTC. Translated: CASSADRAEQYF.

The CDR3 DNA reads TGCGCCAGCAGCTTGCAGGGGGGTTCACAAGAGACCCAGTACTTC. This codes for CASSLQGGSQETQYF. The chain is built from TRBV5-1 and TRBJ2-5; weak D call: TRBD1 (7 bases). The CDR3 covers 15 residues. The germline V gene encodes CDR1 SGHRS and CDR2 YFSETQ. V dropped 1 base and J dropped 2 bases, with 12 bases sitting between them.

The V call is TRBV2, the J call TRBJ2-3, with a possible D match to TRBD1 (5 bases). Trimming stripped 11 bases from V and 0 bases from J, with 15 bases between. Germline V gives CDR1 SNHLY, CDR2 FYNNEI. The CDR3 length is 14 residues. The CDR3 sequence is CAAKGAGSTDTQYF. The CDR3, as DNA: TGTGCCGCTAAAGGGGCAGGGAGCACAGATACGCAGTATTTT.

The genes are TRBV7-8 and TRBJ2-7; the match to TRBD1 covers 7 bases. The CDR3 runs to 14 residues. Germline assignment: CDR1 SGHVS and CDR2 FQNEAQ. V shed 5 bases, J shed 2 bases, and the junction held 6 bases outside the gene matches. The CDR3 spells CASSNPGQTYEQYF. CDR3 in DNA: TGTGCCAGCAGCAACCCGGGACAGACCTACGAGCAGTACTTC.

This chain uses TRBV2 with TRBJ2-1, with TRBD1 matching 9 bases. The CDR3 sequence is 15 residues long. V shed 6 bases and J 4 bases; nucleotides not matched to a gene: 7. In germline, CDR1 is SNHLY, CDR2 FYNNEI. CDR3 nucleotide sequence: TGTGCCAGCAGCGTGGACAGGGGACCTTACAATGAGCAGTTCTTC. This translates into CASSVDRGPYNEQFF. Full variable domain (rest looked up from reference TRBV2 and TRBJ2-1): EPEVTQTPSHQVTQMGQEVILRCVPISNHLYFYWYRQILGQKVEFLVSFYNNEISEKSEIFDDQFSVERPDGSNFTLKIRSTKLEDSAMYFCASSVDRGPYNEQFFGPGTRLTVL.

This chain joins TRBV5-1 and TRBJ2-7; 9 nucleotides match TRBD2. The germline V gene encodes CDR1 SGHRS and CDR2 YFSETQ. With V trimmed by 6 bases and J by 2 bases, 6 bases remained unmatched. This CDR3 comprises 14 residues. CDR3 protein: CASKSGGPPYEQYF. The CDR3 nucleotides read TGCGCCAGCAAGAGCGGGGGGCCACCCTACGAGCAGTACTTC.

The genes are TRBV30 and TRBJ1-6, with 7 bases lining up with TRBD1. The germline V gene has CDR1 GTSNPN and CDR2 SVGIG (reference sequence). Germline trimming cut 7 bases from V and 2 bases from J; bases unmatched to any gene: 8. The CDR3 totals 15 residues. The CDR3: CASKGGQTYNSPLHF. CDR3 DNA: TGTGCCTCTAAGGGGGGACAGACCTATAATTCACCCCTCCACTTT.

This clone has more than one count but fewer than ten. The CDR3 DNA sequence: TGTGCCAGCAGCCGGGACAGGGTCTACGAGCAGTACTTC. It encodes CASSRDRVYEQYF. J is TRBJ2-7 and V is TRBV5-6; TRBD1 matches at 9 bases. The J segment lost 3 bases and the V segment lost 4 bases, leaving 2 bases of the junction unmatched. This CDR3 has 13 amino acids. The V gene's germline CDR1 is SGHDT and CDR2 YYEEEE.

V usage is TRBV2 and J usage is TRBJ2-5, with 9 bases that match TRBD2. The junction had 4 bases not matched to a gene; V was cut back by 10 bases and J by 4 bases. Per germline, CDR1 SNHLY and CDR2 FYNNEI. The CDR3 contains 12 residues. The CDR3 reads CAIQTSGETQYF. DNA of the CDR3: TGTGCCATCCAGACTAGCGGAGAGACCCAGTACTTC.

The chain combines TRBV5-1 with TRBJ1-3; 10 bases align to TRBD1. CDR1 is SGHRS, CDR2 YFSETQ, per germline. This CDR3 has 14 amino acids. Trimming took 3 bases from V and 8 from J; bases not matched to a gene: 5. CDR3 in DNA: TGCGCCAGCAGCTCCGGGACAGGGGAGGACACCATATATTTT. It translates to CASSSGTGEDTIYF. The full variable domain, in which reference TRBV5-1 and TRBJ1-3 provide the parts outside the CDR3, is KAGVTQTPRYLIKTRGQQVTLSCSPISGHRSVSWYQQTPGQGLQFLFEYFSETQRNKGNFPGRFSGRQFSNSRSEMNVSTLELGDSALYLCASSSGTGEDTIYFGEGSWLTVV.

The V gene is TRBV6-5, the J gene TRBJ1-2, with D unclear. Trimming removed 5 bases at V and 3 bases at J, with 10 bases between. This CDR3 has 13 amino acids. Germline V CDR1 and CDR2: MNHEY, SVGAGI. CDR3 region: CASSPAMDYGYTF. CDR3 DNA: TGTGCCAGCAGTCCCGCGATGGACTATGGCTACACCTTC.

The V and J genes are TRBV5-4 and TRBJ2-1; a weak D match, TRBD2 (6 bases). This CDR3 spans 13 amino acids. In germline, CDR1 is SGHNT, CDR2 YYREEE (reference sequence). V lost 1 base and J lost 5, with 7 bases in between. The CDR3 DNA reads TGTGCCAGCAGCTTGCCGGGGGACAATGAGCAGTTCTTC. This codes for CASSLPGDNEQFF.

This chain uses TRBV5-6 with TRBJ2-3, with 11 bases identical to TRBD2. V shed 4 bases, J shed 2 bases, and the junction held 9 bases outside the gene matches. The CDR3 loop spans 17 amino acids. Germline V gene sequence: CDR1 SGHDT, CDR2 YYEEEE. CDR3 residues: CASSLAIAGGTTDTQYF. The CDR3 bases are TGTGCCAGCAGCCTGGCCATAGCGGGGGGGACCACAGATACGCAGTATTTT. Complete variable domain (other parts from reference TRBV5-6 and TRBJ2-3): DAGVTQSPTHLIKTRGQQVTLRCSPKSGHDTVSWYQQALGQGPQFIFQYYEEEERQRGNFPDRFSGHQFPNYSSELNVNALLLGDSALYLCASSLAIAGGTTDTQYFGPGTRLTVL.

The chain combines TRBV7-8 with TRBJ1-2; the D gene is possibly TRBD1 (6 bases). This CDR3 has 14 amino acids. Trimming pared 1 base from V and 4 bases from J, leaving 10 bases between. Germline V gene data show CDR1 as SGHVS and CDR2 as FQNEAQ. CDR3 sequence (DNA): TGTGCCAGCAGCTTAGATGGGGGCGGCTATGGCTACACCTTC. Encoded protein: CASSLDGGGYGYTF.

This CDR3 reads CASSPPGTGTDTQYF. The CDR3 nucleotides are TGTGCCAGCAGCCCGCCTGGGACAGGCACAGATACGCAGTATTTT. This chain connects TRBV9 to TRBJ2-3; 7 nucleotides align to TRBD1. CDR1 SGDLS and CDR2 YYNGEE come from the germline V gene. V lost 4 bases to trimming and J lost 1 base; unmatched junction nucleotides: 6. The CDR3 totals 15 residues.